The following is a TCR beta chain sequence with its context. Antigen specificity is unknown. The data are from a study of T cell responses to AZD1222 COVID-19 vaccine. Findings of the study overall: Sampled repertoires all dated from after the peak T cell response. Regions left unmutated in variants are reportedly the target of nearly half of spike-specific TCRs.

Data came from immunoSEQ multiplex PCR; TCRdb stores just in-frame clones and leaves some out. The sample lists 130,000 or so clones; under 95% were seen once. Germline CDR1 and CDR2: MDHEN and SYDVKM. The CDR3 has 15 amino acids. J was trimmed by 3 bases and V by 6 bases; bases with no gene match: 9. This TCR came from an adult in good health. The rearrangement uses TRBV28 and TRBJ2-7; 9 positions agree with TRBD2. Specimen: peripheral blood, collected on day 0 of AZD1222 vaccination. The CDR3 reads CASRDPSGKNYEQYF. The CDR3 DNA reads TGTGCCAGCAGGGACCCTAGCGGGAAGAACTACGAGCAGTACTTC.